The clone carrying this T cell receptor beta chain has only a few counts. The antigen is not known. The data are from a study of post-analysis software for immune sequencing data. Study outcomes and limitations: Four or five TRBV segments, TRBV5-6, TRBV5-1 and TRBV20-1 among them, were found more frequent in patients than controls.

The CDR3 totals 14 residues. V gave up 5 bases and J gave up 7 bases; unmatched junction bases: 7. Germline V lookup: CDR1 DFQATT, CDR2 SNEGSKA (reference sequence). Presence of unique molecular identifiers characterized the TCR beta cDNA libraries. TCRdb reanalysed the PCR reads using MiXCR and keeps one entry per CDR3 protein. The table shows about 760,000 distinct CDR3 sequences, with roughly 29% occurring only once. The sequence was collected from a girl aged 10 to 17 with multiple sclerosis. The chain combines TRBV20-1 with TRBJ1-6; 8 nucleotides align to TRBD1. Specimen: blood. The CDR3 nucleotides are TGCAGTGCTCGGACAGGGTTGTCGAATTCACCCCTCCACTTT. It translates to CSARTGLSNSPLHF.